This TCR beta chain derives from a study of blood T cell repertoires in COVID-19. This table comes from immunoSEQ multiplex PCR, and its TCRdb copy is limited to in-frame clones, with some not included. There are 45,000 to 65,000 clones in the sample; 75% to 90% occur only once, and 9.5% to 13% lies in the top ten. Sequencing was performed on peripheral blood. This TCR was recovered from a human donor with acute or convalescent COVID-19. The donor label of this sample is uncertain.

CDR3 nucleotide sequence: TGTGCCAGTAGTCCAGAATACGAGCAGTACGTC. Its protein is CASSPEYEQYV. The J gene is TRBJ2-7, the V gene TRBV19; no definite D call. The CDR3 covers 11 residues. Germline CDR1 and CDR2: LNHDA and SQIVND (reference sequence). V lost 5 bases and J lost 4, with 6 bases in between.